Sequencing of this TCR beta chain was carried out in a study of cytomegalovirus exposure and HLA in healthy donors. Whole-study results and caveats: The authors later found most CMV-associated TCR beta chains appeared HLA-restricted. HLA allele associations emerged for about 16,000 TCR beta sequences in a later analysis, at 0.05 false discovery rate.

60 Vbeta and 13 Jbeta primers were used in PCR. In the original analysis: Per a later analysis, the number of unique TCR beta chains was some 80 million, of which some 9.9 million were shared. TCRdb's table, derived via immunoSEQ multiplex PCR, lists solely in-frame clones and lacks some. From that table come the V and J calls and clone size; the DNA was used to work out D and trimming. The table shows about 170,000 clones, with 75% to 90% occurring only once. As for this clone: Its target is unknown.

The V end lost 2 bases, the J end lost 11 bases, and 24 bases lay between the germline ends. The CDR3 consists of 16 residues. Germline V gene sequence: CDR1 MNHEY, CDR2 SVGAGI. The chain couples TRBV6-5 to TRBJ2-5; tentative D call: TRBD2 (6 bases). The sequenced sample was PBMCs. This sequence was found in a male donor in good health and CMV-seronegative. CDR3: CASSYRGGTPVREQYF. CDR3 nucleotides: TGTGCCAGCAGTTACCGTGGGGGGACCCCCGTGAGGGAGCAGTACTTC.